This TCR beta chain comes out of a study of blood T cells in healthy people across ages. A sample-barcoded 5' primer and a J-beta primer mix were used in a second PCR of roughly 7 to 12 cycles. Each TCR beta cDNA got a 12-nucleotide random molecular identifier. TCRdb used MiXCR to reprocess the 5' RACE reads, holding one entry per CDR3 protein. The table shows under 1,100,000 distinct CDR3 sequences, with less than 25% occurring only once. This clonotype showed up just a few times. Each donor had around 9.2 milliliters of peripheral blood drawn. These data are also associated with another study on T cells of mothers and their children. Per that study: The yield was over 8.5 million TCR beta CDR3 reads from each mother and a few million from each child. It was found that thymic selection shapes TCR recombination output similarly in related and unrelated pairs.

The sequence was collected from a girl aged 2 to 9 in good health. Sample: blood.

The CDR3 nucleotides are TGTGCCAGCAGTCCGTCGGACAGAATTAATTCACCCCTCCACTTT. Residues: CASSPSDRINSPLHF. The chain carries TRBV28 and TRBJ1-6; D is possibly TRBD1 (6 bases). Germline assignment: CDR1 MDHEN and CDR2 SYDVKM. The CDR3 is 15 residues long. Trimming shortened V by 5 bases and J by 6 bases, and 14 bases separated the two germline ends.